This is a list of T cell receptor beta chains from one sample in a study of blood T cell repertoires in COVID-19. Here immunoSEQ multiplex PCR was the method, and the copy in TCRdb shows in-frame clones only, minus some. The sample lists more than 250,000 clones; about 87% were seen once. Sequencing used PBMCs or T cells enriched from blood (not recorded which). The receptor source for this set is a woman between 25 and 40 years old who had recovered from COVID-19. The CDR3 runs from the conserved cysteine through the conserved F or W. Each record gives: V gene, J gene, CDR3 length, D gene, CDR3 protein, CDR3 DNA. The D gene is left open where the match is weak.

V gene: TRBV5-1
J gene: TRBJ2-1
CDR3 length: 15
D gene: .
CDR3 protein: CASSLAGGYYNEQFF
CDR3 DNA: TGCGCCAGCAGCTTGGCTGGGGGCTACTACAATGAGCAGTTCTTC

V gene: TRBV2
J gene: TRBJ1-3
CDR3 length: 13
D gene: .
CDR3 protein: CASMAVSGNTIYF
CDR3 DNA: TGTGCCAGCATGGCTGTGTCTGGAAACACCATATATTTT

V gene: TRBV28
J gene: TRBJ1-2
CDR3 length: 15
D gene: .
CDR3 protein: CASSLGGLANYGYTF
CDR3 DNA: TGTGCCAGCAGTTTAGGGGGGTTAGCTAACTATGGCTACACCTTC

V gene: TRBV6-4
J gene: TRBJ1-1
CDR3 length: 13
D gene: TRBD1
CDR3 protein: CASSEDRSTEAFF
CDR3 DNA: TGTGCCAGCAGTGAGGACAGGAGCACTGAAGCTTTCTTT

V gene: TRBV4-1
J gene: TRBJ2-2
CDR3 length: 18
D gene: TRBD2
CDR3 protein: CASSQGGAAGSRTGELFF
CDR3 DNA: TGCGCCAGCAGCCAAGGAGGTGCAGCGGGGAGTCGTACCGGGGAGCTGTTTTTT

V gene: TRBV5-4
J gene: TRBJ1-6
CDR3 length: 15
D gene: TRBD1
CDR3 protein: CASSPGQGDNSPLHF
CDR3 DNA: TGTGCCAGCAGCCCGGGACAGGGAGATAATTCACCCCTCCACTTT

V gene: TRBV2
J gene: TRBJ1-1
CDR3 length: 13
D gene: .
CDR3 protein: CASSEQRNTEAFF
CDR3 DNA: TGTGCCAGCAGTGAACAGCGGAACACTGAAGCTTTCTTT

V gene: TRBV5-4
J gene: TRBJ1-1
CDR3 length: 14
D gene: TRBD1
CDR3 protein: CASSFTGGNTEAFF
CDR3 DNA: TGTGCCAGCAGCTTCACAGGGGGCAACACTGAAGCTTTCTTT

V gene: TRBV6-5
J gene: TRBJ2-7
CDR3 length: 14
D gene: .
CDR3 protein: CASSYRTPRDEQYF
CDR3 DNA: TGTGCCAGCAGTTACAGGACCCCCAGGGACGAGCAGTACTTC

V gene: TRBV5-4
J gene: TRBJ2-5
CDR3 length: 15
D gene: TRBD2
CDR3 protein: CASSPGGAVGETQYF
CDR3 DNA: TGTGCCAGCAGCCCCGGGGGGGCGGTCGGAGAGACCCAGTACTTC

V gene: TRBV12-2
J gene: TRBJ2-7
CDR3 length: 14
D gene: .
CDR3 protein: CASRLRGTAYEQYF
CDR3 DNA: TGTGCAAGTCGCTTAAGGGGGACAGCCTACGAGCAGTACTTC

V gene: TRBV19
J gene: TRBJ1-1
CDR3 length: 13
D gene: .
CDR3 protein: CASKKSGNTEAFF
CDR3 DNA: TGTGCCAGTAAAAAGTCGGGGAACACTGAAGCTTTCTTT

V gene: TRBV10-3
J gene: TRBJ1-2
CDR3 length: 12
D gene: TRBD1
CDR3 protein: CAIGQGEDGYTF
CDR3 DNA: TGTGCCATTGGACAGGGGGAAGATGGCTACACCTTC

V gene: TRBV7-2
J gene: TRBJ1-2
CDR3 length: 16
D gene: .
CDR3 protein: CASSPSPPEQVHGYTF
CDR3 DNA: TGTGCCAGCAGCCCATCCCCCCCTGAACAGGTCCATGGCTACACCTTC

V gene: TRBV15
J gene: TRBJ1-4
CDR3 length: 16
D gene: .
CDR3 protein: CATSREGGRVGEKLFF
CDR3 DNA: TGTGCCACCAGCAGAGAGGGCGGCAGGGTCGGAGAAAAACTGTTTTTT

V gene: TRBV27
J gene: TRBJ1-2
CDR3 length: 14
D gene: TRBD1
CDR3 protein: CASSTGGAYDGYTF
CDR3 DNA: TGTGCCAGCAGCACAGGGGGCGCATATGATGGCTACACCTTC

V gene: TRBV5-8
J gene: TRBJ1-1
CDR3 length: 19
D gene: TRBD1
CDR3 protein: CASSLNFGTGGTRDTEAFF
CDR3 DNA: TGTGCCAGCAGCTTGAATTTCGGGACAGGGGGCACAAGGGACACTGAAGCTTTCTTT